Listed here are 14 T cell receptor beta chains from one sample, sequenced in a study of post-analysis software for immune sequencing data. No antigen is known for these receptors. Libraries were made from TCR beta cDNA, and they carried unique molecular identifiers. TCRdb independently ran MiXCR on the PCR reads; one entry per CDR3 protein. Among over 700,000 distinct CDR3 sequences listed, around 27% were seen once. The study, taken as a whole, reports: With TRBV5-6, TRBV5-1 and TRBV20-1 included, 4 to 6 TRBV segments were more frequent in patients than in controls.

The sample taken for sequencing was blood. The receptors shown here come from a girl between 5 and 17 years old with multiple sclerosis.

This chain connects TRBV12-3 or TRBV12-4 to TRBJ2-3; possibly TRBD2 for D (5 bases). This CDR3 contains 15 residues. Trimming cost V 5 bases and J 2 bases, with 14 bases left between them. CDR3 in DNA: TGTGCCAGCAGTCCGGCTTTAGCGATCACAGATACGCAGTATTTT. It encodes CASSPALAITDTQYF.

The chain employs TRBV20-1 and TRBJ2-1; 7 bases are a match to TRBD1. V gave up 5 bases and J gave up 6 bases; unmatched junction bases: 16. There are 16 residues in the CDR3. The germline CDR1 and CDR2 sequences are DFQATT and SNEGSKA (reference sequence). CDR3: CSAEDSHRGWGNEQFF. The CDR3 bases are TGCAGTGCTGAAGACTCCCACAGGGGATGGGGCAATGAGCAGTTCTTC.

The chain couples TRBV7-2 to TRBJ2-1; TRBD2 agrees at 8 bases. The end of the DNA aligns better with TRBJ2-7, so the J call may be wrong. The CDR3 is 16 residues long. CDR1 is SGHTA, CDR2 FQGNSA, per germline. DNA of the CDR3: TGTGCCAGCAGCCTAAACAGCGGGAGCTCCTACAATGAGCAGTACTTC. Its translation is CASSLNSGSSYNEQYF.

The J gene is TRBJ1-1, the V gene TRBV5-4; D unclear. The V and J ends lost 0 bases and 5 bases respectively, with 8 bases between them. Germline V gene data show CDR1 as SGHNT and CDR2 as YYREEE (reference sequence). This CDR3 contains 13 residues. The CDR3 DNA is TGTGCCAGCAGCTTGGACAGCTGGACTGAAGCTTTCTTT. Translation gives CASSLDSWTEAFF.

A few counts support this clonotype. J is TRBJ2-7 and V is TRBV20-1; D is perhaps TRBD2 (6 bases). The V gene lost 1 base and the J gene lost 4 bases, with 23 bases spanning the gap. CDR3 length equals 17 residues. The germline V gene encodes CDR1 DFQATT and CDR2 SNEGSKA (reference sequence). DNA for the CDR3: TGCAGTGCTAGAGGGATCGGCGTAGTTGCGGGATTATACGAGCAGTACTTC. Translating it yields CSARGIGVVAGLYEQYF.

This clonotype was picked up a small number of times. V gene TRBV20-1 combines with J gene TRBJ1-5; 7 bases are shared with TRBD1. V shed 3 bases and J 1 base; nucleotides not matched to a gene: 6. CDR1 and CDR2 (germline): DFQATT, SNEGSKA (reference sequence). The CDR3 has 15 residues. The CDR3 DNA reads as TGCAGTGCTAGCCATGTACAGGGGAGCAATCAGCCCCAGCATTTT. Its protein product is CSASHVQGSNQPQHF.

The chain links TRBV15 to TRBJ2-7; D call uncertain. TRBJ2-5 matches the DNA end more closely, so the J call is doubtful. CDR1 LNHNV and CDR2 YYDKDF come from the germline V gene (reference sequence). The CDR3 is 15 amino acids. CDR3 coding DNA: TGTGCCACCAGCAGAATTTCTAGTGATGTGAAGACCCAGTACTTC. Residues: CATSRISSDVKTQYF.

This clonotype was counted once. CDR3 loop: CASSRDLLAGGPTDTQYF. CDR3 nucleotides: TGTGCCAGCAGCCGAGACCTACTAGCGGGAGGGCCGACAGATACGCAGTATTTT. The genes are TRBV12-3 or TRBV12-4 and TRBJ2-3, with 13 nucleotides matching TRBD2. The CDR3 is made up of 18 amino acids. Trimming removed 6 bases from V and 3 bases from J; junction bases left unmatched: 12.

With respect to this clonotype: An end of the junction does not agree with germline; a read error may underlie this. J is TRBJ2-7 and V is TRBV5-5; D perhaps matches TRBD1 (5 bases). This CDR3 region has 15 residues. CDR1 is SGHKS, CDR2 YYEKEE, per germline (reference sequence). CDR3 sequence (DNA): TGTGCTAGCAGCCCCAATGCAGGGATGCGCTACGAGCAGTACTTC. The encoded protein is CASSPNAGMRYEQYF.

This clonotype was recorded a few times. The rearrangement links TRBV7-8 to TRBJ2-7; D unresolved. The germline CDR1 and CDR2 sequences are SGHVS and FQNEAQ. V was cut by 5 bases and J by 3 bases, with 20 bases left in between. The CDR3 length is 16 residues. The CDR3 sequence: CASSKDGASEYYEQYF. CDR3 nucleotide sequence: TGTGCCAGCAGCAAAGATGGAGCCTCAGAGTACTACGAGCAGTACTTC.

The genes are TRBV6-1 and TRBJ2-3, with a weak D call TRBD2 (6 bases). The CDR3 runs to 21 residues. CDR1 and CDR2 from the germline V gene are MNHNS and SASEGT. Between the trimmed V and J ends, which lost 7 bases and 0 bases, there was a span of 32 bases. CDR3 coding DNA: TGTGCCAGCAACGAACCATACTCTCGGGACTCCGGCCCCCGGAGCACAGATACGCAGTATTTT. This encodes CASNEPYSRDSGPRSTDTQYF.

The V call is TRBV18, the J call TRBJ2-1; 11 bases match TRBD1. Germline assignment: CDR1 KGHSH and CDR2 LQKENI. The CDR3 runs 16 residues. Germline trimming cut 2 bases from V and 7 bases from J; bases unmatched to any gene: 7. The CDR3 DNA reads TGTGCCAGCTCACCAGAAGGACAGGGGGCGCGGAATGAGCAGTTCTTC. Translation gives CASSPEGQGARNEQFF.

The J gene is TRBJ2-5, the V gene TRBV7-9; D is unclear. CDR1 SEHNR and CDR2 FQNEAQ come from the germline V gene (reference sequence). This CDR3 has 16 residues. The V end was cut by 3 bases, the J end by 3 bases, with 17 bases between. This CDR3 reads CASSFPSRQPEETQYF. The CDR3 DNA follows: TGTGCCAGCAGCTTCCCCTCGAGACAACCTGAAGAGACCCAGTACTTC.

The rearrangement joins TRBV12-3 or TRBV12-4 to TRBJ1-4; D is possibly TRBD1 (6 bases). The germline V and J ends were trimmed by 6 bases and 8 bases, with 16 bases remaining between them. This CDR3 is built from 14 residues. CDR3 protein: CASRLGSGAEKLFF. The CDR3 DNA reads as TGTGCCAGCAGACTGGGTTCGGGGGCCGAAAAACTGTTTTTT.